The 24 T cell receptor beta chains below come from one sample, sequenced in a study of T-cell memory formation after mild COVID-19. TCRdb re-called the 5' RACE reads with MiXCR, one entry per CDR3 protein. The table lists about 410,000 distinct CDR3 sequences, under 25% of them singletons. The source material was PBMCs or a T cell subset sorted from them (not recorded which). The source is an adult woman who had mild COVID-19 (a few samples of this study predate the infection). Cell type and time point are not known.

V is TRBV5-1 and J is TRBJ1-6; D gene uncertain. CDR1 SGHRS and CDR2 YFSETQ come from the germline V gene. Between the trimmed V and J ends, which lost 1 base and 3 bases, there was a span of 8 bases. This CDR3 has 15 amino acids. CDR3 sequence: CASSLRVGYNSPLHF. The CDR3 coding sequence is TGCGCCAGCAGCTTGAGGGTTGGCTATAATTCACCCCTCCACTTT.

This clonotype was observed a handful of times. The chain has TRBV29-1 and TRBJ2-2; 10 bases fit TRBD2. CDR1 and CDR2 (germline): SQVTM, ANQGSEA. The junction had 6 bases not matched to a gene; V was cut back by 6 bases and J by 2 bases. CDR3 length: 15 residues. The CDR3 reads CSVSGLAVNTGELFF. The CDR3 DNA sequence: TGCAGCGTCTCTGGACTAGCGGTAAACACCGGGGAGCTGTTTTTT.

This clonotype has at least ten counts. The chain uses TRBV7-9 and TRBJ2-5, with D perhaps matching TRBD1 (5 bases). Trimming left V 3 bases short and J 1 base short, with 6 bases between. From germline, CDR1 is SEHNR and CDR2 FQNEAQ (reference sequence). This CDR3 comprises 13 residues. The CDR3 DNA reads TGTGCCAGCAGCTTCGACAGCCAAGAGACCCAGTACTTC. Protein sequence: CASSFDSQETQYF.

At least ten counts were recorded for this clonotype. J is TRBJ2-4 and V is TRBV11-2; the match to TRBD2 covers 9 bases. The length of the CDR3 is 12 residues. Trimming took 4 bases from V and 14 from J; bases not matched to a gene: 6. Germline CDR1 is SGHAT and CDR2 is FQNNGV. CDR3 coding DNA: TGTGCCAGCAGCTCAACTAGCGGGCGGAAGTACTTC. Amino acid sequence: CASSSTSGRKYF.

Many counts were recorded for this clonotype. This rearrangement joins TRBV3-1 to TRBJ2-1; 11 bases agree with TRBD2. Germline V gives CDR1 LGHDT, CDR2 YNNKEL (reference sequence). CDR3 length: 15 amino acids. The J segment lost 5 bases and the V segment lost 3 bases, leaving 3 bases of the junction unmatched. This CDR3 is CASSHSGGAHNEQFF. DNA for the CDR3: TGTGCCAGCAGCCATAGCGGGGGGGCCCACAATGAGCAGTTCTTC.

This chain connects TRBV24-1 to TRBJ2-7; no clear D gene. Germline assignment: CDR1 KGHDR and CDR2 SFDVKD. Trimming stripped 2 bases from V and 8 bases from J, with 6 bases between. This CDR3 is built from 11 residues. The CDR3 bases are TGTGCCACCAGTGATTACGACAAGCAGTACTTC. Protein sequence: CATSDYDKQYF.

The chain recombines TRBV10-3 with TRBJ2-1; D possibly corresponds to TRBD1 (5 bases). The length of the CDR3 is 13 residues. Trimming stripped 4 bases from V and 6 bases from J, with 10 bases between. The germline CDR1 and CDR2 sequences are ENHRY and SYGVKD. The chain's CDR3 is CAISVQGINEQFF. As DNA, the CDR3 is TGTGCCATCAGTGTCCAGGGAATCAATGAGCAGTTCTTC.

The genes are TRBV7-2 and TRBJ2-5; TRBD2 agrees at 9 bases. This CDR3 region has 15 residues. The V gene's germline CDR1 is SGHTA and CDR2 FQGNSA. The V segment lost 4 bases and the J segment 5 bases; nucleotides outside the gene matches: 8. Here the CDR3 reads CASSSGLASRETQYF. Written as DNA, the CDR3 is TGTGCCAGCAGCTCGGGACTAGCAAGCAGGGAGACCCAGTACTTC.

This chain uses TRBV2 with TRBJ2-2; D unresolved. The CDR3 contains 11 residues. Germline CDR1 SNHLY, CDR2 FYNNEI. The ends were cut back, 7 bases at V and 5 bases at J, with 5 bases in the middle. CDR3 amino acids: CASIKTGELFF. CDR3 bases: TGTGCCAGCATTAAGACCGGGGAGCTGTTTTTT.

This clonotype has just a few counts. CDR3 nucleotides: TGTGCCAGCAGCGACAAAAGACGGCCCCTCCACTTT. It translates to CASSDKRRPLHF. This rearrangement joins TRBV3-1 to TRBJ1-6; D is undetermined. CDR1 and CDR2 from the germline V gene are LGHDT and YNNKEL (reference sequence). With 5 bases removed from V and 13 bases from J, the gap between germline ends came to 12 bases. The CDR3 extends over 12 amino acids.

This clonotype was found a few times. This chain connects TRBV7-9 to TRBJ1-2; 8 bases line up with TRBD1. Trimming cost V 2 bases and J 8 bases; bases outside gene matches: 7. The CDR3 sequence is 14 residues long. The germline V gene has CDR1 SEHNR and CDR2 FQNEAQ (reference sequence). The CDR3 reads CASSLRQGTRGYTF. DNA for the CDR3: TGTGCCAGCAGCTTACGACAGGGGACGCGCGGCTACACCTTC.

A few counts support this clonotype. The chain employs TRBV7-8 and TRBJ2-3, with 7 bases aligning to TRBD2. Looked up from germline, CDR1 is SGHVS and CDR2 is FQNEAQ. V gave up 6 bases and J gave up 5 bases; unmatched junction bases: 14. The CDR3 totals 16 residues. The CDR3 spells CASSSPLAGLLDTQYF. CDR3 nucleotides: TGTGCCAGCAGTTCTCCCTTAGCGGGTCTGTTAGATACGCAGTATTTT.

This clonotype showed up just a few times. The chain combines TRBV12-3 or TRBV12-4 with TRBJ1-1; D is unclear. The V and J ends lost 2 bases and 5 bases respectively, with 15 bases between them. This CDR3 contains 15 residues. CDR3 residues: CASSLRVQPETEAFF. In DNA, the CDR3 is TGTGCCAGCAGTTTAAGAGTTCAACCTGAGACTGAAGCTTTCTTT.

This clonotype has a handful of counts. This chain connects TRBV7-2 to TRBJ2-5; no clear D gene. Germline V gene sequence: CDR1 SGHTA, CDR2 FQGNSA. Trimming stripped 0 bases from V and 2 bases from J, with 4 bases between. The length of the CDR3 is 13 residues. This chain's CDR3 is CASSLAWQETQYF. The CDR3, as DNA: TGTGCCAGCAGCTTAGCCTGGCAAGAGACCCAGTACTTC.

This clonotype was observed a handful of times. This chain joins TRBV3-1 and TRBJ2-2, with D tentatively TRBD1 (5 bases). The germline gives CDR1 LGHDT, CDR2 YNNKEL (reference sequence). Deletions cut 6 bases from V and 4 bases from J, with 6 bases between. The CDR3 is 12 amino acids. The CDR3 DNA reads as TGTGCCAGCAGAAGGGGCACCGGGGAGCTGTTTTTT. Translation gives CASRRGTGELFF.

This clonotype has just a few counts. The J gene is TRBJ2-7, the V gene TRBV6-5; tentatively, D is TRBD1 or TRBD2 (7 bases each). The germline gives CDR1 MNHEY, CDR2 SVGAGI. The CDR3 contains 14 residues. The V end was cut by 6 bases, the J end by 1 base, with 13 bases between. CDR3 region: CASSLADRSYEQYF. The CDR3 DNA reads as TGTGCCAGCAGCCTAGCGGACAGGTCCTACGAGCAGTACTTC.

This clonotype has a count of ten or more. The rearrangement uses TRBV7-3 and TRBJ2-1, with 10 bases identical to TRBD2. The CDR3 has 15 residues. Germline assignment: CDR1 SGHTA and CDR2 FQGTGA. V shed 5 bases, J shed 7 bases, and the junction held 8 bases outside the gene matches. CDR3 in DNA: TGTGCCAGCAGCCCCGCTAGCGGGAGTAGAAATGAGCAGTTCTTC. Amino acids: CASSPASGSRNEQFF.

The chain uses TRBV6-1 and TRBJ2-4, with D tentatively TRBD2 (6 bases). The CDR3 covers 15 residues. Germline V gene lookup returns CDR1 MNHNS and CDR2 SASEGT. V was shortened by 7 bases and J by 6 bases, with 19 bases between the two germline ends. CDR3 in DNA: TGTGCCAGCACCTTGGGGGGAGTGGGTTCAAACATTCAGTACTTC. It specifies CASTLGGVGSNIQYF.

The chain couples TRBV9 to TRBJ2-7, with a weak D call TRBD1 (6 bases). CDR1 and CDR2 (germline): SGDLS, YYNGEE. Trimming took 2 bases from V and 4 from J, leaving 19 bases between them. The CDR3 length is 16 residues. The CDR3 sequence is CASSVGTGSLEYEQYF. The CDR3 DNA is TGTGCCAGCAGCGTGGGAACAGGGAGCCTCGAGTACGAGCAGTACTTC.

The rearrangement joins TRBV11-2 to TRBJ1-1, with TRBD1 as a possible D gene (5 bases). CDR1 SGHAT and CDR2 FQNNGV come from the germline V gene. The CDR3 runs 17 residues. V lost 5 bases, J lost 1 base, and 20 bases lay in between. The CDR3 region has the DNA TGTGCCAGCAGCCGCCGTGGGTGGGGGGAGTGGAACACTGAAGCTTTCTTT. The encoded protein is CASSRRGWGEWNTEAFF.

This clonotype was detected only a few times. The chain links TRBV21-1 to TRBJ2-5. TRBV21-1 is recorded as a pseudogene. This CDR3 contains 12 residues. The CDR3 here is CASREPAETQYF. DNA for the CDR3: TGTGCCAGCAGGGAACCAGCAGAGACCCAGTACTTC.

The chain carries TRBV6-5 and TRBJ1-6; TRBD1 matches at 10 bases. V lost 6 bases, J lost 10 bases, and 9 bases stayed unmatched. The CDR3 covers 15 residues. CDR1 and CDR2 from the germline V gene are MNHEY and SVGAGI. The CDR3 DNA is TGTGCCAGCAGGCTCCGGGACAGGGGTTTCTCACCCCTCCACTTT. As protein: CASRLRDRGFSPLHF.

The sample holds a few counts of this clonotype. The chain carries TRBV11-3 and TRBJ1-1; D is undetermined. V lost 4 bases and J lost 1, with 7 bases in between. This CDR3 has 13 amino acids. Germline V CDR1 and CDR2: SGHNT, YENEEA. DNA for the CDR3: TGTGCCAGCAGCTCTACACGGAACACTGAAGCTTTCTTT. Protein sequence: CASSSTRNTEAFF.

CDR3: CAISGNGRGDGYEQYF. CDR3 DNA sequence: TGTGCCATCAGTGGGAACGGCCGGGGGGACGGCTACGAGCAGTACTTC. V usage is TRBV10-3 and J usage is TRBJ2-7; TRBD2 matches at 7 bases. The CDR3 contains 16 residues. Germline V gene sequence: CDR1 ENHRY, CDR2 SYGVKD. V shed 4 bases and J 3 bases; nucleotides not matched to a gene: 12.